The clone carrying this T cell receptor (beta chain) was seen once. Original processing notes: Counts of nucleated cells, estimated from reference gene primer amplification, were obtained. The repertoire was sequenced with immunoSEQ multiplex PCR; TCRdb's copy has only in-frame clones and lacks some. V and J calls and clone size are as listed in that table; D and trimming were resolved from the DNA. In the table there are a few hundred thousand clones, less than 90% of which are singletons. The sample is drawn from a study of blood T cell repertoires in COVID-19. Turning to the study itself: COVID-19 samples collected from the United States, Italy and Spain covered acute and convalescent phases. The cDNA or gDNA used as material had been derived from T cells, B-cell-depleted T cells, or PBMCs.

The V gene's germline CDR1 is WSHSY and CDR2 SAAADI. This CDR3 has 13 residues. V was trimmed by 3 bases and J by 2 bases, leaving 7 bases between them. The receptor was derived from a man in his sixties who had recovered from COVID-19. The source material was peripheral blood. This sequence joins TRBV10-2 and TRBJ1-2; D is unclear. CDR3 nucleotides: TGCGCCAGCAGTGACTCCGGGAACTATGGCTACACCTTC. Protein: CASSDSGNYGYTF.